This T cell receptor beta chain comes out of a study of CD8 T cells in ankylosing spondylitis. Overall study results and limits: Clones tied to disease were said to be significantly enriched in matched ankylosing spondylitis synovial fluid. Prior work had noted some motif variants in reactive arthritis blood and synovial fluid.

A quantitative 5'-RACE method, one with molecular barcodes, was used to make TCR beta libraries. TCRdb called the 5' RACE reads again in MiXCR, with one record for every CDR3 protein. The sample consists of hundreds of thousands of distinct CDR3 sequences, 8.2% of them appearing once. This clonotype came up many times. Its antigen is unknown. This TCR came from a female donor with ankylosing spondylitis or in good health (not recorded which). Sequenced input: blood, either unsorted or a sorted T cell fraction (not recorded which).

DNA for the CDR3: TGCGCCAGCAGCCTGGAGGTGAGGGGCGACTACGAGCAGTACTTC. Amino acids: CASSLEVRGDYEQYF. The chain employs TRBV5-1 and TRBJ2-7, with D possibly called TRBD1 or TRBD2 (5 bases each). Deletions cut 4 bases from V and 3 bases from J, with 17 bases between. The CDR3 runs to 15 residues. Germline-derived CDR1 and CDR2 are SGHRS and YFSETQ.